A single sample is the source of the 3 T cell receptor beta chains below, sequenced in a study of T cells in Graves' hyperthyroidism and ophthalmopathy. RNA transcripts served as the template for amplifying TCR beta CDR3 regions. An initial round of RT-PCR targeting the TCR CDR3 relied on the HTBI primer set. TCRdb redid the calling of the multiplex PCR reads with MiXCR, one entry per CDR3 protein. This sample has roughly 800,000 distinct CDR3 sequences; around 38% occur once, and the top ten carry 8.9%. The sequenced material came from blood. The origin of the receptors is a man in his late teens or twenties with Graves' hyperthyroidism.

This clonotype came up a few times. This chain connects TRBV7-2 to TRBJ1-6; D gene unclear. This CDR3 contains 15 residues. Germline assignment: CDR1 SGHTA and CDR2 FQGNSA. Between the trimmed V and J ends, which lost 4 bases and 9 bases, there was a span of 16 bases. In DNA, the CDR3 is TGTGCCAGCAGCTCCAGGAACCGCCGGGGTTCACCCCTCCACTTT. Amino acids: CASSSRNRRGSPLHF.

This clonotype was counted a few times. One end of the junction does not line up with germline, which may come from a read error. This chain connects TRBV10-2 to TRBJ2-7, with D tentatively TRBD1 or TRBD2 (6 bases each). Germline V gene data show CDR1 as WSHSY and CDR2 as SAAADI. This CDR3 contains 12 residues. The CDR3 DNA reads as TGTGCCAGCAGTTACGAGGGGGGTGAGCAGTACTTC. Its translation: CASSYEGGEQYF.

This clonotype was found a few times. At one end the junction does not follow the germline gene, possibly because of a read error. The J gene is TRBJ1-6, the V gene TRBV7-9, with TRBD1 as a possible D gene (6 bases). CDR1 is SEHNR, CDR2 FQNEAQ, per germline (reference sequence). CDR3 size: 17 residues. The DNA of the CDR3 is TGCGCCAGCAGCCAAGATAAAGGCAGGGGCCATAATTCACCCCTCCACTTT. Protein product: CASSQDKGRGHNSPLHF.